The 32 T cell receptor beta chains reported below all come from one sample, sequenced in a study of cytomegalovirus exposure and HLA in healthy donors (dated by TCRdb to 2017 to 2019). The library was made by the immunoSEQ multiplex PCR assay. Sourced from immuneACCESS, this table was stored by TCRdb with only in-frame sequences that have V and J called. A share of the clones is absent; for the studies checked, an unresolved V gene accounts for under half, and the remainder has no known explanation. The sample table records 190,000 or so clones; roughly 84% of these occur just once. Of the sample, about 3% falls within the top ten clones. Sequenced input: PBMCs. The receptors were gathered from a woman aged 18 to 35 in good health and CMV-seropositive.

The V and J genes are TRBV25-1 and TRBJ1-1; weak D call: TRBD1 (5 bases). The CDR3 covers 15 residues. The germline V and J ends were trimmed by 1 base and 4 bases, with 13 bases remaining between them. Germline V CDR1 and CDR2: MGHDK, SYGVNS. The CDR3 is CASSESGRGSTEAFF. The CDR3 DNA is TGTGCCAGCAGTGAATCGGGGAGGGGAAGCACTGAAGCTTTCTTT.

The V call is TRBV10-1, the J call TRBJ2-2, with D tentatively TRBD2 (5 bases). CDR1 is WNHNN, CDR2 SYGVQD, per germline (reference sequence). The CDR3 is 17 residues long. V dropped 2 bases and J dropped 0 bases, with 13 bases sitting between them. The CDR3 DNA reads TGCGCCAGCAGTGAGCGGGGTCCTAGACCGAACACCGGGGAGCTGTTTTTT. The encoded protein is CASSERGPRPNTGELFF.

This clone was picked up a small number of times. V and J are TRBV2 and TRBJ1-5; no reliable D call. Trimming removed 8 bases at V and 1 base at J, with 9 bases between. The CDR3 extends over 13 amino acids. The germline V gene encodes CDR1 SNHLY and CDR2 FYNNEI. The CDR3: CASCAGSNQPQHF. In DNA form, the CDR3 reads TGTGCCAGCTGTGCGGGGAGCAATCAGCCCCAGCATTTT.

This sequence joins TRBV5-1 and TRBJ2-1; the match to TRBD2 covers 8 bases. This CDR3 has 17 amino acids. Trimming cost V 5 bases and J 6 bases; bases outside gene matches: 16. CDR1 and CDR2 from the germline V gene are SGHRS and YFSETQ. CDR3 protein: CASSSRPGLDSFNEQFF. The DNA of the CDR3 is TGCGCCAGCAGTAGCCGACCGGGACTAGACTCTTTCAATGAGCAGTTCTTC.

The V and J genes are TRBV6-6 and TRBJ2-1, with a tentative D call TRBD2 (5 bases). The V and J ends lost 2 bases and 4 bases respectively, with 6 bases between them. The germline V gene encodes CDR1 MNHNY and CDR2 SVGAGI (reference sequence). This CDR3 is built from 13 residues. CDR3 residues: CASSYPGYNEQFF. In nucleotides, the CDR3 is TGTGCCAGCAGTTACCCGGGGTACAATGAGCAGTTCTTC.

The rearrangement uses TRBV11-1 and TRBJ1-1; D is possibly TRBD1 (5 bases). The CDR3 is 13 amino acids. With 4 bases removed from V and 1 base from J, the gap between germline ends came to 7 bases. Per germline, CDR1 SGHAT and CDR2 FQDESV (reference sequence). The DNA of the CDR3 is TGTGCCAGCAGCTCACAGGAGAACACTGAAGCTTTCTTT. Residues: CASSSQENTEAFF.

V and J are TRBV7-2 and TRBJ1-1; D is perhaps TRBD1 (5 bases). Trimming removed 3 bases from V and 5 bases from J, with 10 bases in between. This CDR3 region has 13 residues. Germline V gene sequence: CDR1 SGHTA, CDR2 FQGNSA. CDR3 sequence (DNA): TGTGCCAGCAGCTTTTCAGGGCGGACTGAAGCTTTCTTT. Encoded protein: CASSFSGRTEAFF.

The V call is TRBV7-3, the J call TRBJ1-4; TRBD1 might be the D (5 bases). Trimming cost V 5 bases and J 6 bases, with 13 bases left between them. Germline V gives CDR1 SGHTA, CDR2 FQGTGA. This CDR3 contains 14 residues. Here the CDR3 DNA reads TGTGCCAGCAGCCCCAGGGCATGGGATGAAAAACTGTTTTTT. Its protein is CASSPRAWDEKLFF.

V gene TRBV11-1 combines with J gene TRBJ2-1; 9 nucleotides align to TRBD2. The CDR3 runs 15 residues. With V trimmed by 2 bases and J by 4 bases, 3 bases remained unmatched. The V gene's germline CDR1 is SGHAT and CDR2 FQDESV (reference sequence). CDR3 protein: CASSLQRGEYNEQFF. The CDR3 DNA sequence: TGTGCCAGCAGCTTACAGCGGGGGGAGTACAATGAGCAGTTCTTC.

This clone appeared a single time. The rearrangement joins TRBV7-6 to TRBJ2-3; TRBD2 aligns across 11 bases. Per germline, CDR1 SGHVS and CDR2 FNYEAQ. After removal of 5 bases from V and 4 bases from J, the junction contained 5 bases not matched to a gene. This CDR3 is built from 15 residues. The CDR3 DNA reads TGTGCCAGCAGCGCCACTAGCGGGGGCGCAGATACGCAGTATTTT. Protein product: CASSATSGGADTQYF.

The CDR3 nucleotides read TGCGCCAGCAGCTGGGGGGACAGGGAACCTTCACCCCTCCACTTT. Protein product: CASSWGDREPSPLHF. The V gene is TRBV5-1, the J gene TRBJ1-6, with TRBD1 matching 9 bases. The CDR3 length is 15 residues. With V trimmed by 3 bases and J by 9 bases, 7 bases remained unmatched. Germline V gene data show CDR1 as SGHRS and CDR2 as YFSETQ.

This chain joins TRBV19 and TRBJ2-2, with D perhaps matching TRBD1 (6 bases). Germline CDR1 reads LNHDA; CDR2 reads SQIVND (reference sequence). V lost 5 bases and J lost 7, with 20 bases in between. There are 16 residues in the CDR3. As DNA, the CDR3 is TGTGCCAGTAGTCCCTCAGGGGCCCGCTATGGCGGGGAGCTGTTTTTT. It codes for CASSPSGARYGGELFF.

This chain connects TRBV19 to TRBJ2-2; tentatively, D is TRBD2 (5 bases). Germline CDR1 and CDR2: LNHDA and SQIVND (reference sequence). With 0 bases removed from V and 3 bases from J, the gap between germline ends came to 17 bases. CDR3 length equals 18 residues. CDR3: CASSIDQSRTRDTGELFF. The DNA for the CDR3 is TGTGCCAGTAGTATAGATCAATCGAGGACTCGGGACACCGGGGAGCTGTTTTTT.

The sample holds one count of this clone. V and J are TRBV27 and TRBJ2-5, with 9 bases aligning to TRBD2. The CDR3 contains 17 residues. Per germline, CDR1 MNHEY and CDR2 SMNVEV (reference sequence). V lost 3 bases and J lost 3; bases outside the gene matches: 11. CDR3 nucleotide sequence: TGTGCCAGCAGTTTTTGGTCTAGCGGGAATCAGGAAGAGACCCAGTACTTC. Its translation is CASSFWSSGNQEETQYF.

The genes are TRBV27 and TRBJ1-6; TRBD1 might be the D (6 bases). Germline lookup yields CDR1 MNHEY and CDR2 SMNVEV (reference sequence). The CDR3 length is 18 residues. The V gene lost 7 bases and the J gene lost 6 bases, with 25 bases spanning the gap. CDR3 nucleotides: TGTGCCAGCACTAAGGGCGAGGGCTGGGACACAGGTAATTCACCCCTCCACTTT. It specifies CASTKGEGWDTGNSPLHF.

A single count supports this clone. The chain uses TRBV19 and TRBJ1-1, with D unresolved. V dropped 5 bases and J dropped 1 base, with 8 bases sitting between them. This CDR3 comprises 13 residues. Germline CDR1 is LNHDA and CDR2 is SQIVND (reference sequence). This chain's CDR3 is CASSVTGNTEAFF. CDR3 in DNA: TGTGCCAGTAGTGTTACTGGGAACACTGAAGCTTTCTTT.

This clone was counted between two and nine times. The chain combines TRBV4-2 with TRBJ1-2; no reliable D call. The CDR3 runs 13 residues. CDR1 and CDR2 (germline): LGHNA, YNFKEQ. V was trimmed by 0 bases and J by 4 bases, leaving 6 bases between them. CDR3 amino acids: CASSQDLGYGYTF. DNA for the CDR3: TGTGCCAGCAGCCAAGACCTAGGCTATGGCTACACCTTC.

This chain links TRBV4-2 with TRBJ1-5; D not certain. V lost 1 base and J 5 bases, leaving 9 bases between the germline ends. Germline CDR1 reads LGHNA; CDR2 reads YNFKEQ. The CDR3 totals 14 residues. DNA of the CDR3: TGTGCCAGCAGCCAAGGTGGAGTAGATCAGCCCCAGCATTTT. It encodes CASSQGGVDQPQHF.

J is TRBJ1-6 and V is TRBV5-1; the D gene is possibly TRBD1 (6 bases). Per germline, CDR1 SGHRS and CDR2 YFSETQ. V lost 2 bases to trimming and J lost 8 bases, with 11 bases between them. This CDR3 is built from 14 residues. The CDR3 spells CASSLQGRDSPLHF. The CDR3 DNA sequence: TGCGCCAGCAGCTTACAGGGTAGGGATTCACCCCTCCACTTT.

V gene TRBV6-5 combines with J gene TRBJ1-5, with 9 bases fitting TRBD1. The germline gives CDR1 MNHEY, CDR2 SVGAGI. V trimming: 6 bases; J trimming: 6 bases; junction bases outside the gene matches: 9. CDR3 length equals 15 residues. The CDR3, as DNA: TGTGCCAGCAGCCCGGACAGGGGCGAGGGTCAGCCCCAGCATTTT. It is translated as CASSPDRGEGQPQHF.

V usage is TRBV7-9 and J usage is TRBJ2-2; 10 positions match TRBD1. Per the germline V gene, CDR1 is SEHNR and CDR2 is FQNEAQ (reference sequence). V trimming: 3 bases; J trimming: 4 bases; junction bases outside the gene matches: 11. The CDR3 extends over 18 amino acids. DNA of the CDR3: TGTGCCAGCAGCTTCTCCGGGACAGGGGCCAGTGGCACCGGGGAGCTGTTTTTT. Protein sequence: CASSFSGTGASGTGELFF.

The chain joins TRBV6-5 to TRBJ1-6; 9 nucleotides align to TRBD1. Looked up from germline, CDR1 is MNHEY and CDR2 is SVGAGI. The CDR3 has 15 amino acids. J lost 10 bases, V lost 5 bases, and 9 bases had no gene match. This chain's CDR3 is CASSGPGQGSSPLHF. CDR3 coding DNA: TGTGCCAGCAGTGGTCCTGGACAGGGGTCCTCACCCCTCCACTTT.

This clone was observed a few times. The V gene is TRBV29-1, the J gene TRBJ2-5; D is perhaps TRBD1 (6 bases). Looked up from germline, CDR1 is SQVTM and CDR2 is ANQGSEA. Trimming stripped 4 bases from V and 5 bases from J, with 11 bases between. There are 12 residues in the CDR3. CDR3 sequence: CSVGTGTETQYF. The CDR3 DNA reads TGCAGCGTTGGAACAGGGACGGAGACCCAGTACTTC.

The chain combines TRBV5-6 with TRBJ1-2, with a possible D match to TRBD1 (6 bases). Germline V lookup: CDR1 SGHDT, CDR2 YYEEEE. The germline V and J ends were trimmed by 4 bases and 4 bases, with 29 bases remaining between them. This CDR3 has 19 residues. The CDR3 spells CASSILARDNAVVGYGYTF. DNA for the CDR3: TGTGCCAGCAGCATACTTGCAAGGGACAATGCGGTGGTCGGCTATGGCTACACCTTC.

The chain joins TRBV7-6 to TRBJ2-7, with 9 bases fitting TRBD1. With 3 bases clipped from V and 1 base from J, the junction kept 4 bases outside the gene matches. This CDR3 comprises 15 residues. Germline assignment: CDR1 SGHVS and CDR2 FNYEAQ. Here the CDR3 DNA reads TGTGCCAGCAGCTTCCGGACAGGGGAATCCTACGAGCAGTACTTC. Its translation: CASSFRTGESYEQYF.

The genes are TRBV5-1 and TRBJ2-7; 7 bases are a match to TRBD1. With V trimmed by 4 bases and J by 2 bases, 9 bases remained unmatched. CDR1 SGHRS and CDR2 YFSETQ come from the germline V gene. The CDR3 sequence is 15 residues long. CDR3 DNA sequence: TGCGCCAGCAGCCCGTCGGACAGGACAACCTACGAGCAGTACTTC. It translates to CASSPSDRTTYEQYF.

This clone was counted once. J is TRBJ2-2 and V is TRBV9, with D perhaps matching TRBD1 (7 bases). The germline V gene encodes CDR1 SGDLS and CDR2 YYNGEE. V lost 0 bases to trimming and J lost 6 bases, with 12 bases between them. This CDR3 contains 15 residues. CDR3 region: CASSVGPGGSGELFF. The CDR3 DNA reads as TGTGCCAGCAGCGTAGGGCCAGGGGGGTCCGGGGAGCTGTTTTTT.

The chain employs TRBV5-1 and TRBJ2-5, with D possibly being TRBD2 (6 bases). V lost 4 bases and J 4 bases, leaving 20 bases between the germline ends. This CDR3 has 16 residues. Germline V gene data show CDR1 as SGHRS and CDR2 as YFSETQ. CDR3 protein: CASSPRGSGGVETQYF. CDR3 nucleotides: TGCGCCAGCAGCCCCCGAGGTAGCGGAGGAGTAGAGACCCAGTACTTC.

This clone was observed a few times. The rearrangement uses TRBV7-6 and TRBJ2-7; D is possibly TRBD2 (5 bases). There are 15 residues in the CDR3. In germline, CDR1 is SGHVS, CDR2 FNYEAQ. With 8 bases removed from V and 1 base from J, the gap between germline ends came to 18 bases. The CDR3 DNA reads TGTGCCAGCCGGCGGGCAGATCAAACGTCCTACGAGCAGTACTTC. As protein: CASRRADQTSYEQYF.

This clone came up once. The gene calls are TRBV5-1 and TRBJ2-7, with D possibly being TRBD1 (6 bases). Trimming took 1 base from V and 1 from J, leaving 6 bases between them. Looked up from germline, CDR1 is SGHRS and CDR2 is YFSETQ. The CDR3 runs to 13 residues. CDR3 region: CASSLTGSYEQYF. CDR3 sequence (DNA): TGCGCCAGCAGCTTGACAGGGTCCTACGAGCAGTACTTC.

This chain uses TRBV5-6 with TRBJ1-1; D uncertain. Germline V lookup: CDR1 SGHDT, CDR2 YYEEEE. The V and J ends lost 1 base and 4 bases respectively, with 8 bases between them. The CDR3 loop spans 13 amino acids. CDR3 coding DNA: TGTGCCAGCAGCTTGATAGGGAGCACTGAAGCTTTCTTT. Translation gives CASSLIGSTEAFF.

The chain links TRBV19 to TRBJ2-1; D perhaps matches TRBD1 (5 bases). In germline, CDR1 is LNHDA, CDR2 SQIVND (reference sequence). The CDR3 covers 17 residues. Trimming left V 6 bases short and J 1 base short, with 19 bases between. CDR3 loop: CASRAQARQGSYNEQFF. The CDR3 coding sequence is TGTGCCAGTAGGGCCCAAGCCAGGCAGGGATCCTACAATGAGCAGTTCTTC.